This T cell receptor beta chain was sequenced during a study of T cell responses to AZD1222 COVID-19 vaccine. Sequencing was performed with immunoSEQ multiplex PCR; in TCRdb, only in-frame clones are kept and a portion is missing. The top ten hold roughly 31% of the sample, which has about 72,000 clones, about nine tenths seen once. V lost 5 bases and J lost 7; bases outside the gene matches: 7. Germline CDR1 and CDR2: SGHAT and FQNNGV. The CDR3 covers 13 residues. Whole-study results and caveats: Targeting of unmutated variant regions was reportedly seen in nearly half of spike-specific TCRs. At baseline, just a handful of AZD1222 recipients tested seropositive. Spike-wide coverage was observed for vaccine-associated CD4 TCRs, with dominant responses at 160-218 and 743-854.

Second-dose groups at about 4 or about 12 weeks were pooled. Notes on this clone: Its target is unknown.

This sequence was found in an adult who received the AZD1222 COVID-19 vaccine. The V call is TRBV11-2, the J call TRBJ1-1, with 7 bases fitting TRBD1. The source material was peripheral blood, sampled 28 days after the second AZD1222 dose. CDR3 amino acids: CASSLQGGYEAFF. The CDR3 DNA is TGTGCCAGCAGCCTCCAGGGGGGATATGAAGCTTTCTTT.